This TCR beta chain was sequenced in a study of beta chain features in type 1 diabetes. Expressed TCRB transcripts were sequenced after all isolated RNA was converted to cDNA. Here immunoSEQ multiplex PCR was the method, and the copy in TCRdb shows in-frame clones only, minus some. The data show nearly 700,000 clones, roughly 12% seen once. On this clone itself: The antigen is not known.

General study findings and limits: VDJ junctions in type 1 diabetes patients carried more deletions and fewer insertions. Researchers caution that PCR might favor shorter templates, equally among patients and controls. Shortening of TCRB CDR3s, moderate but significant, appeared in all four CD4+ subsets of Type 1 diabetes patients.

The CDR3 is made up of 16 amino acids. V shed 4 bases and J shed 0 bases, with 14 bases lying between them. Germline V lookup: CDR1 SEHNR, CDR2 FQNEAQ (reference sequence). The sequenced material came from naive CD4+ T cells from blood. This TCR was sampled from a man younger than 35 with type 1 diabetes. The rearrangement links TRBV7-9 to TRBJ2-3, with a tentative D call TRBD1 (5 bases). The CDR3, as DNA: TGTGCCAGCAGCTCTCAACGGGCAGGGAGCACAGATACGCAGTATTTT. It yields the protein CASSSQRAGSTDTQYF.